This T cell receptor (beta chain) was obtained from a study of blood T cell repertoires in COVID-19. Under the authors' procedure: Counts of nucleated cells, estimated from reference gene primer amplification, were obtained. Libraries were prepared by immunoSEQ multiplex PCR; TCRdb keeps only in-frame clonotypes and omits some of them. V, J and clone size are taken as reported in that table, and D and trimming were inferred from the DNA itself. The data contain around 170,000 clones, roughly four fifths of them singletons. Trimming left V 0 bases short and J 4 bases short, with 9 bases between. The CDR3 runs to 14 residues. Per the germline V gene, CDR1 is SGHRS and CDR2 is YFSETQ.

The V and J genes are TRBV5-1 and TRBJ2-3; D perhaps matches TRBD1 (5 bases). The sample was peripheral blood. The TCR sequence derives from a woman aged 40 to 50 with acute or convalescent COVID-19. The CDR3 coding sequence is TGCGCCAGCAGCTTGGGAACAGGTTCAGATACGCAGTATTTT. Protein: CASSLGTGSDTQYF.